This T cell receptor (beta chain) was found in a study of regulatory T cells in long-lasting Graves disease. General observations from the study: New patients shared about a thousand public clonotypes, fewer than the approximately 3,000 shared by persistent patients. Favored usage of TRBV28, TRBJ1-2 and TRBJ2-5 was recorded in persistent disease.

Concerning this clonotype: What it binds is not known.

Germline loops: CDR1 ENHRY, CDR2 SYGVKD. With 11 bases removed from V and 1 base from J, the gap between germline ends came to 18 bases. This CDR3 has 14 amino acids. CDR3 regions were amplified by Arm-PCR using iRepertoire HTBI primers to build TCR beta libraries. Original handling: Throughout the samples, researchers identified about 56 TRBV and some 14 TRBJ segments. TCRdb re-called the multiplex PCR reads with MiXCR, one entry per CDR3 protein. It is TCRdb's table, rather than the study itself, that gives the V and J calls and clone size. The sample contains about 430,000 distinct CDR3 sequences, around a fifth of which appear only once. Noted time point: persistent/refractory GD, antithyroid drugs over 5 years with positive TRAb. Extracted PBMC RNA gave rise to the TCR library.

The V call is TRBV10-3, the J call TRBJ2-7; weak D call: TRBD2 (6 bases). The material sequenced was peripheral blood mononuclear cells (PBMCs), taken when the disease was refractory, from a patient treated with antithyroid drugs. This receptor was identified in a female donor with Graves disease. The chain's CDR3 is CASGGGADSYEQYF. CDR3 bases: TGTGCCTCCGGAGGAGGGGCGGATTCCTACGAGCAGTACTTC.